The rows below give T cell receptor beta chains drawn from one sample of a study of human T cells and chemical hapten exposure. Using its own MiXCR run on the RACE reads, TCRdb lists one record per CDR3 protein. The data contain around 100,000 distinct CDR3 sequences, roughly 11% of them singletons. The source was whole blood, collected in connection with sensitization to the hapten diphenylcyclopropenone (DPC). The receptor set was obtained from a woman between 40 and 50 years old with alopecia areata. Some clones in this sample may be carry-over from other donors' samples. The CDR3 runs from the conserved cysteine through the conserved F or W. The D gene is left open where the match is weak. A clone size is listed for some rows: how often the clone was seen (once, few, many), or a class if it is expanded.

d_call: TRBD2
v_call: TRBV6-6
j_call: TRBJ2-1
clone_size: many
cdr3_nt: TGTGCCAGCAGACCACCGGGACTAGCTGGGCCCAGGGATGAGCAGTTCTTC
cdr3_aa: CASRPPGLAGPRDEQFF

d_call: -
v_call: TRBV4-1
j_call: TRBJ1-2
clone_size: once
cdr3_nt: -
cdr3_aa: CASSPRTVAYGNTF

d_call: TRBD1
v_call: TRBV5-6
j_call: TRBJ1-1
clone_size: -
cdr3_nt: TGTGCCAGCAGGCGTTCGACGGGACAGGGGAACACTGAAGCTTTCTTT
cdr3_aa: CASRRSTGQGNTEAFF

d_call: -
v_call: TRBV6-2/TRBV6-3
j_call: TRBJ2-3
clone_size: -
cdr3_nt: TGTGCCAGCAGTTACTATGGGCGGGCCTCCACCCGGGATACGCAGTATTTT
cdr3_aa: CASSYYGRASTRDTQYF

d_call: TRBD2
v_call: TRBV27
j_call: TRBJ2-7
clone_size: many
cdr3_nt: TGTGCCAGCTATCCCGCGGGACTAGCTGTCCACGAGCAGTACTTC
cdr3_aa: CASYPAGLAVHEQYF

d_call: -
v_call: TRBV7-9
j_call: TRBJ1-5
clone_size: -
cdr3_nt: TGTGCCAGCAGCGCAGGAGCAGGCCAGCCCCAGCATTTT
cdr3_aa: CASSAGAGQPQHF

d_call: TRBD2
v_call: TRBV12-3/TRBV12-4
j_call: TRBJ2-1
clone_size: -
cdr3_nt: TGTGCCAGCAGTTCCACCCTAGCGGGAGATCGCAATGAGCAGTTCTTC
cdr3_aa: CASSSTLAGDRNEQFF

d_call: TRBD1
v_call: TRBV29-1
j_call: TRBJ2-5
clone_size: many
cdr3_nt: TGCAGCGTCCACCGGGACAGGGGGCGGCAGTCTGAGACCCAGTACTTC
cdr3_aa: CSVHRDRGRQSETQYF

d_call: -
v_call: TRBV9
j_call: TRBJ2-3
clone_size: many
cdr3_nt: TGTGCCAGCAGCTCAGGGCCCGCCGGCACAGATACGCAGTATTTT
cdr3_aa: CASSSGPAGTDTQYF

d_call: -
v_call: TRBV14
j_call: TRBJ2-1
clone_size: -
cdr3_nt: TGTGCCAGCAGCCTCGGACTGGCGGGCAAGACGTTCTTC
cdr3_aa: CASSLGLAGKTFF

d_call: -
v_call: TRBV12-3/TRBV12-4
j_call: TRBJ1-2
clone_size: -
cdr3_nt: TGTGCCAGCAGTTTTCCCCAGGGGTATGACTATGGCTACACCTTC
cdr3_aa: CASSFPQGYDYGYTF

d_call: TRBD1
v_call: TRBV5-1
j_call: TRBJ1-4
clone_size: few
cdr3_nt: TGCGCCAGCACTCGACAGGGGGCGAATTTTGGGGCTAATGAAAAACTGTTTTTT
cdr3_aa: CASTRQGANFGANEKLFF

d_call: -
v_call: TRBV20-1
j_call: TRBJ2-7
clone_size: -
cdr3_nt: TGCAGTGCTAGTTGGGGCCCGACCTCCTACGAGCAGTACTTC
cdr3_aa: CSASWGPTSYEQYF

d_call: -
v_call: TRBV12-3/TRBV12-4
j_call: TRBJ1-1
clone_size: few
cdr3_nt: TGTGCCAGCAGCCGAGCCGGGATGGGGCCCACTGAAGCTTTCTTT
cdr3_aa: CASSRAGMGPTEAFF

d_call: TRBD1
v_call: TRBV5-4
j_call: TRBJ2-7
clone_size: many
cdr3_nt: TGTGCCAGCAGCCCGGGACAGGGGGCCGTCTACGAGCAGTACTTC
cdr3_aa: CASSPGQGAVYEQYF

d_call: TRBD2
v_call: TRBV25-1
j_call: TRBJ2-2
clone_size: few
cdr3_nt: TGTGCCAGCAGGTCCCCCCCGGGGAGGGACACCGGGGAGCTGTTTTTT
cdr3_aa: CASRSPPGRDTGELFF

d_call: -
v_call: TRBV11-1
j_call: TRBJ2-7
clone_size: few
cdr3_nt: TGTGCCAGCAGCCCAGGGACCCACGAGCAGTACTTC
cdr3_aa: CASSPGTHEQYF

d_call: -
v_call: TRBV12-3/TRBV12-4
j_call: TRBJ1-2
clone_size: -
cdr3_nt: TGTGCCAGCAGCCGGGCGGGGTCGGGCTACACCTTC
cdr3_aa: CASSRAGSGYTF

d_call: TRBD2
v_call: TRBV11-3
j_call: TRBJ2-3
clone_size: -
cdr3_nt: TGTGCCAGCAGTCGGAGCGGGAGAACAGATACGCAGTATTTT
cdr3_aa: CASSRSGRTDTQYF

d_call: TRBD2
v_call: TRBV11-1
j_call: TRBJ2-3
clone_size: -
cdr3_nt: TGTGCCAGCAGCTTCGGACTAGCGGGGGCTACTGGGGATACGCAGTATTTT
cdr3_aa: CASSFGLAGATGDTQYF

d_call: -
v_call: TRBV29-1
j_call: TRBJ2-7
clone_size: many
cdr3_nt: TGCAGCGTTGAAGGGGGGCACTGGAGTTGGTACGAGCAGTACTTC
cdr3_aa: CSVEGGHWSWYEQYF

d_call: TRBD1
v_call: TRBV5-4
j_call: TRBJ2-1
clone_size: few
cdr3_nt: TGTGCCAGCAGTCCGACAGGGGGCAATCGCAATGAGCAGTTCTTC
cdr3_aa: CASSPTGGNRNEQFF

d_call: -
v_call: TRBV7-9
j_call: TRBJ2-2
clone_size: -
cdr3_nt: TGTGCCAGCAGCCAGGACGGGGAGCTGTTTTTT
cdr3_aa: CASSQDGELFF

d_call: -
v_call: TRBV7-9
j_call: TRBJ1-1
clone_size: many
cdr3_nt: TGTGCCAGCAGCACACAGACGGGGGTTATGAACACTGAAGCTTTCTTT
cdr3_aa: CASSTQTGVMNTEAFF

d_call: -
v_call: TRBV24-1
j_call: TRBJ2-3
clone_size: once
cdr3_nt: TGTGTCACCAGTGATGCGGGACATAAAGTAGCCCTAGATACGCAGTATTTT
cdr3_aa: CVTSDAGHKVALDTQYF

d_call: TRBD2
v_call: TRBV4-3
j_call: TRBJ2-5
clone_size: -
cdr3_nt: TGCGCCAGCAGCCAAGAGCTAGCGGGGACCCAAGAGACCCAGTACTTC
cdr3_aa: CASSQELAGTQETQYF

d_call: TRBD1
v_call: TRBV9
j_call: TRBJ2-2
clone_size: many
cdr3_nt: TGTGCCAGCAGCGTAGGACAGGGCGCCGGGGAGCTGTTTTTT
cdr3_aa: CASSVGQGAGELFF

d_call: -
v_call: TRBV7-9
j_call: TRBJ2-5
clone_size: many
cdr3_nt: TGTGCCAGCAGCTTCGGGTCTCAAGGGGAGACCCAGTACTTC
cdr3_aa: CASSFGSQGETQYF

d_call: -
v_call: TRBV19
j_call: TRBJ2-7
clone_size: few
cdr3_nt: TGTGCCAGTAGTATAGAAGGTTCTTCCTACGAGCAGTACTTC
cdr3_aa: CASSIEGSSYEQYF

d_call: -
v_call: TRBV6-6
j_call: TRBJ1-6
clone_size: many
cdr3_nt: TGTGCCAGCAGTCCACCGGGACAAACAACCTATAATTCACCCCTCCACTTT
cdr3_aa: CASSPPGQTTYNSPLHF

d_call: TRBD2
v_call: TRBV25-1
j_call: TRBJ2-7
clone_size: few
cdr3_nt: TGTGCCAGCAGTGTACCCGGCCTAGCGGGAGGGACACAGTACTTC
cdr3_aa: CASSVPGLAGGTQYF

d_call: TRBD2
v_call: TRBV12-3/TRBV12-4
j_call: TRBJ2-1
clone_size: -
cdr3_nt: TGTGCCAGCAGTTTAGGCGGGGGGAGGTCCTACAATGAGCAGTTCTTC
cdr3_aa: CASSLGGGRSYNEQFF

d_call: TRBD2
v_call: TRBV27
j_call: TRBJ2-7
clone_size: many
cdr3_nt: TGTGCCAGCAGTTTGGCCAGCGGGGGGCTCTCCTACGAGCAGTACTTC
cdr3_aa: CASSLASGGLSYEQYF

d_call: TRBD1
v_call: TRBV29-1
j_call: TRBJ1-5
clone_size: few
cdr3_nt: TGCAGCGCTGGGGACCGGGACAGAAATCAGCCCCAGCATTTT
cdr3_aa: CSAGDRDRNQPQHF

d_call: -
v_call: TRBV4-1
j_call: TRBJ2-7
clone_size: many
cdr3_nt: TGCGCCAGCAGCCAAGGGGGTTCCTCCTACGAGCAGTACTTC
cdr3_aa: CASSQGGSSYEQYF

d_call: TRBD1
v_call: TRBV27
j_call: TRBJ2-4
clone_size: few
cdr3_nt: TGTGCCAGCAACCCGAGACAGGGTGGATGTCAGTACTTC
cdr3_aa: CASNPRQGGCQYF

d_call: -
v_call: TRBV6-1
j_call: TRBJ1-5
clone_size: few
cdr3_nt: TGTGCCAGCAGTGAACGGGAATACAATCAGCCCCAGCATTTT
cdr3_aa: CASSEREYNQPQHF

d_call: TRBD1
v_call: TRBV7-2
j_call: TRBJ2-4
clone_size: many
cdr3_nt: TGTGCCAGCAGCCGCCTGGGACAGGGGGCGTTAGCCAAAAACATTCAGTACTTC
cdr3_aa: CASSRLGQGALAKNIQYF

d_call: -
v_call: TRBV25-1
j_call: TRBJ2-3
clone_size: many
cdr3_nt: TGTGCCAGCAGTGAGGGGCGGGCCACAGATACGCAGTATTTT
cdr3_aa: CASSEGRATDTQYF

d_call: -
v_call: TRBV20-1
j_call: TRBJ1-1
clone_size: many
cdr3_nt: TGCAGTGCTACCTCCGGGACGGCGGGCACTGAAGCTTTCTTT
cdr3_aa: CSATSGTAGTEAFF

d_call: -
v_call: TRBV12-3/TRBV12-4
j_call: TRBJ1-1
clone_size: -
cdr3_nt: TGTGCCAGCAGTTTGGGAGGGGAGACTGAAGCTTTCTTT
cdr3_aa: CASSLGGETEAFF

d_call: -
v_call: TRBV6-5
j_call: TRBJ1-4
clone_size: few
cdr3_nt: TGTGCCAGCAGACCAGGGAGGCTGGGTGGTGGAGGACTGTTTTTT
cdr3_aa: CASRPGRLGGGGLFF

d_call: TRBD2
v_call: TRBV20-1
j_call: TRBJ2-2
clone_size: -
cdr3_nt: TGCAGTGCTACCGGATTACGACTAGCGGGGAACACCGGGGAGCTGTTTTTT
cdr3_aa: CSATGLRLAGNTGELFF

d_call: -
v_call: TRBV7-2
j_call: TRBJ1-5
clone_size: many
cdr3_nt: TGTGCCAGCAGCTTTAGTACAGACCAGCCCCAGCATTTT
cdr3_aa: CASSFSTDQPQHF

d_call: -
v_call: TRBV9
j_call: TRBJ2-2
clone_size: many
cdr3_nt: TGTGCCAGCAGCGTAGCTGGTGGGGAGCTGTTTTTT
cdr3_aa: CASSVAGGELFF

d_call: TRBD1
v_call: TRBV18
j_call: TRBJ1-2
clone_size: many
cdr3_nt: TGTGCCAGCTCACGAGGACAGGGCTATAACTATGGCTACACCTTC
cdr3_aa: CASSRGQGYNYGYTF

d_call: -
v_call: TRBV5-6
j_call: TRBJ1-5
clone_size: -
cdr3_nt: TGTGCCAGCAGCCCCGGTGGCAGAGGAGGCAATCAGCCCCAGCATTTT
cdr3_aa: CASSPGGRGGNQPQHF

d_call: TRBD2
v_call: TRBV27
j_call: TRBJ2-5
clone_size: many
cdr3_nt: TGTGCCAGCAGTTTAGGTCTAGCGGATCAAGAGACCCAGTACTTC
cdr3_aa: CASSLGLADQETQYF

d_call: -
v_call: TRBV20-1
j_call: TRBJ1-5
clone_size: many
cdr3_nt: TGCAGTGCCGGAGCGGGGGGCAGCCTCAATCAGCCCCAGCATTTT
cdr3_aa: CSAGAGGSLNQPQHF

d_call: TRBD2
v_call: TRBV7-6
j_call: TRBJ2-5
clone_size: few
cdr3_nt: TGTGCCAGCAGCCAACTAGCGGGGAATCAAGAGACCCAGTACTTC
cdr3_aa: CASSQLAGNQETQYF

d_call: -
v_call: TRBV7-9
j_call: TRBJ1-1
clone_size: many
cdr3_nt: TGTGCCAGCAGCTCCCGGAGGGGGACTGAAGTTTTCTTT
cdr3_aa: CASSSRRGTEVFF

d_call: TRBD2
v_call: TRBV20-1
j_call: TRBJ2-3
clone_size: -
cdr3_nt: TGCAGTGCACGCCTAGCGGGGGTGACAGATACGCAGTATTTT
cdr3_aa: CSARLAGVTDTQYF

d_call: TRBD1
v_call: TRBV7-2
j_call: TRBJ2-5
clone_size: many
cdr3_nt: TGTGCCAGCAGCTTCGCCAGGGGGCAAGAGACCCAGTACTTC
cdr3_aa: CASSFARGQETQYF

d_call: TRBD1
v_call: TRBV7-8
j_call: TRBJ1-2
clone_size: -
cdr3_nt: TGTGCCAGCAGCCTGCTCGCGGGACAGGGGGCTTATGGCTACACCTTC
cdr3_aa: CASSLLAGQGAYGYTF